This T cell receptor beta chain was observed in a study of T-cell memory formation after mild COVID-19. Study at large: TCR clusters showed largely donor specificity.

Germline assignment: CDR1 SGHRS and CDR2 YFSETQ. The V end was cut by 2 bases, the J end by 6 bases, with 14 bases between. This CDR3 region has 14 residues. General study points: CM and EM subsets held most contracting CD4+ clones; EMRA held CD8+ ones. Clones that got smaller from day 15 to 85 had even CD4/CD8, while clones growing later tipped toward CD4+.

This clonotype was detected only a few times. Its antigen is undetermined. TCRdb called the 5' RACE reads again in MiXCR, with one record for every CDR3 protein. The sample includes 430,000 or so distinct CDR3 sequences, more than 20% of them seen just once. This clonotype originated in an adult woman who had mild COVID-19 (a few samples of this study predate the infection). Cell type and time point are not known. The J gene is TRBJ1-2, the V gene TRBV5-1, with D possibly TRBD1 on 6 matching bases. Sequenced sample: PBMCs or a T cell subset sorted from them (not recorded which). CDR3 in DNA: TGCGCCAGCAGCTTTTCAGCCGACAGGCATGGCTACACCTTC. Translated, it gives CASSFSADRHGYTF.